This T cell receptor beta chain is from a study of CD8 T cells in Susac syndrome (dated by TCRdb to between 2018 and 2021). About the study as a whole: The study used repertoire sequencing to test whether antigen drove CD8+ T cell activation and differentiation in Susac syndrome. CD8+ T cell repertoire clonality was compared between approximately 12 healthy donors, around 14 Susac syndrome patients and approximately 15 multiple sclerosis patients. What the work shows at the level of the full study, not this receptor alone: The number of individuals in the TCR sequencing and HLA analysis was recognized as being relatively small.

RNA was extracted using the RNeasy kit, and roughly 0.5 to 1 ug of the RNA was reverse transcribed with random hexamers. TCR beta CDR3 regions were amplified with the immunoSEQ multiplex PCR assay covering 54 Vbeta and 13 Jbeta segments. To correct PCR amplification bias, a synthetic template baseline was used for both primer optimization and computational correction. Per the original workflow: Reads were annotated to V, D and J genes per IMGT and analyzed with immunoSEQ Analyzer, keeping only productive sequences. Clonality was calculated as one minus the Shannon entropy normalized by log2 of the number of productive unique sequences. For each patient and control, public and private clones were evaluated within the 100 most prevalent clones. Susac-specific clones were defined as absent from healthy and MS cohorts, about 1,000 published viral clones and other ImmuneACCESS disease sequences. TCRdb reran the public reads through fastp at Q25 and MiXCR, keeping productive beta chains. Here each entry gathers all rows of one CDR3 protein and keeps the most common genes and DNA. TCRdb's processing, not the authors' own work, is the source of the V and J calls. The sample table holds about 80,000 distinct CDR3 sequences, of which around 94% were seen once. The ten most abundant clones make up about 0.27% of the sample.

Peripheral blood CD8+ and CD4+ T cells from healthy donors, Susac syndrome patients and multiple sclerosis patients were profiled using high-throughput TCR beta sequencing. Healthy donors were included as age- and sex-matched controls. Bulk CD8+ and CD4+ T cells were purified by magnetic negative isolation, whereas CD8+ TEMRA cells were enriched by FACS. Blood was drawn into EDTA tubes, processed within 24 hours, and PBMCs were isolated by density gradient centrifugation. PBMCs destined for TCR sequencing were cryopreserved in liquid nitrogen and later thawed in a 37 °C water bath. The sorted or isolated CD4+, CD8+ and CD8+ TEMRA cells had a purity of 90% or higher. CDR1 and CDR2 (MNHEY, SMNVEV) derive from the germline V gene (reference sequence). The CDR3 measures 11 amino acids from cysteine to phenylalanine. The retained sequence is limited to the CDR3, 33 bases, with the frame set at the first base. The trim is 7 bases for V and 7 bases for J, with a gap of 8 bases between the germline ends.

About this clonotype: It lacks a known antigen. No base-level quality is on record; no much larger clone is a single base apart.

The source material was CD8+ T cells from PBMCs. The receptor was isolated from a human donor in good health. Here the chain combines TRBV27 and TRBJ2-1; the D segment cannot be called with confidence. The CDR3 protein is CASIARNEQFF. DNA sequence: TGTGCCAGCATAGCCCGGAATGAGCAGTTCTTC.